This entry lists 19 T cell receptor beta chains sequenced from one sample in a study of graft-versus-host responses after intestinal transplantation. Only in-frame clones appear in the TCRdb table, and some are missing; sequencing was by immunoSEQ multiplex PCR. Of about 6,800 clones in the sample, around 89% are singletons; the top ten hold 4.9%. The material was PBMCs, obtained 83 days after transplant. These receptors were obtained from a human patient who received an intestinal transplant, so some T cells may come from the graft donor.

CDR3 in amino acids: CASSQRGLKVPGELFF. In nucleotides, the CDR3 is TGTGCCAGCAGCCAGAGAGGACTAAAAGTACCCGGGGAGCTGTTTTTT. The rearrangement links TRBV7-8 to TRBJ2-2; a possible D gene is TRBD2 (6 bases). CDR1 SGHVS and CDR2 FQNEAQ come from the germline V gene. CDR3 length: 16 amino acids. The V and J ends lost 5 bases and 6 bases respectively, with 19 bases between them.

The chain has TRBV19 and TRBJ1-5; tentatively, D is TRBD1 (5 bases). This CDR3 is built from 15 residues. Trimming removed 3 bases from V and 7 bases from J, with 16 bases in between. Germline CDR1 and CDR2: LNHDA and SQIVND (reference sequence). In DNA, the CDR3 is TGTGCCAGTAGTATTTCGGGGCAAGGTCGCCAGCCCCAGCATTTT. Residues: CASSISGQGRQPQHF.

This clone was recorded once. This chain connects TRBV9 to TRBJ2-7; D not resolved. Trimming removed 4 bases from V and 5 bases from J, with 13 bases in between. Germline CDR1 and CDR2: SGDLS and YYNGEE. There are 13 residues in the CDR3. The CDR3 DNA reads TGTGCCAGCAGCCCCGACTTAGAAGACGAGCAGTACTTC. Protein product: CASSPDLEDEQYF. Full variable domain (missing parts from reference TRBV9 and TRBJ2-7): DSGVTQTPKHLITATGQRVTLRCSPRSGDLSVYWYQQSLDQGLQFLIQYYNGEERAKGNILERFSAQQFPDLHSELNLSSLELGDSALYFCASSPDLEDEQYFGPGTRLTVT.

The V call is TRBV19, the J call TRBJ2-7, with D possibly matching TRBD2 (5 bases). The germline V gene has CDR1 LNHDA and CDR2 SQIVND (reference sequence). The CDR3 is made up of 12 amino acids. V was trimmed by 2 bases and J by 3 bases, leaving 5 bases between them. The CDR3 here is CASSITSYEQYF. CDR3 nucleotide sequence: TGTGCCAGTAGTATAACTAGCTACGAGCAGTACTTC.

The chain is built from TRBV29-1 and TRBJ1-1, with D possibly being TRBD1 (5 bases). This CDR3 has 13 amino acids. Germline V CDR1 and CDR2: SQVTM, ANQGSEA. V was cut by 7 bases and J by 1 base, with 13 bases left in between. This CDR3 reads CSGSSTGNTEAFF. The CDR3 DNA follows: TGCAGCGGGTCCTCTACAGGGAACACTGAAGCTTTCTTT.

The chain couples TRBV28 to TRBJ1-1; D is undetermined. The CDR3 consists of 15 residues. The V and J ends lost 4 bases and 0 bases respectively, with 12 bases between them. Germline lookup yields CDR1 MDHEN and CDR2 SYDVKM. CDR3 DNA sequence: TGTGCCAGCAGTTCTGCCCCAGCGGTGAACACTGAAGCTTTCTTT. Protein: CASSSAPAVNTEAFF.

V usage is TRBV9 and J usage is TRBJ1-3; 8 bases map to TRBD1. Per germline, CDR1 SGDLS and CDR2 YYNGEE. The length of the CDR3 is 14 residues. V lost 6 bases, J lost 2 bases, and 4 bases stayed unmatched. CDR3 nucleotide sequence: TGTGCCAGCACCCAGGGGGCCACTGGAAACACCATATATTTT. Its translation is CASTQGATGNTIYF.

The V and J genes are TRBV29-1 and TRBJ2-3, with 8 positions matching TRBD2. The CDR3 contains 14 residues. With 6 bases clipped from V and 6 bases from J, the junction kept 11 bases outside the gene matches. Germline CDR1 SQVTM, CDR2 ANQGSEA. CDR3 DNA: TGCAGCGTCTCGAAGCGGGAGCTGGGGGATACGCAGTATTTT. Translating gives CSVSKRELGDTQYF.

A single count supports this clone. The chain links TRBV15 to TRBJ2-1, with 9 nucleotides matching TRBD1. The length of the CDR3 is 15 residues. V was pared by 5 bases and J by 6 bases, with 8 bases of the junction left unmatched. CDR1 is LNHNV and CDR2 is YYDKDF in the germline V gene (reference sequence). In DNA, the CDR3 is TGTGCCACCAGCCGGGACAGGGAAGTTTCCAATGAGCAGTTCTTC. Translated, it gives CATSRDREVSNEQFF.

The V gene is TRBV7-2, the J gene TRBJ2-1; the D gene is possibly TRBD2 (5 bases). CDR3 length: 13 amino acids. The germline CDR1 and CDR2 sequences are SGHTA and FQGNSA. The V and J ends lost 4 bases and 8 bases respectively, with 12 bases between them. The CDR3 DNA reads TGTGCCAGCAGCTCTTCTAGCATTCATGAGCAGTTCTTC. Translating gives CASSSSSIHEQFF.

This clone was seen a single time. One end of the junction varies from germline; a read error may be responsible. The rearrangement joins TRBV7-7 to TRBJ1-1, with D unresolved. CDR3 length: 13 amino acids. Germline values: CDR1 SSHAT, CDR2 FNYEAQ (reference sequence). Here the CDR3 reads CASSLRRGGEAFF. The CDR3 DNA is TGTGCTAGCAGCTTACGCCGGGGAGGTGAAGCTTTCTTT.

The V and J genes are TRBV19 and TRBJ1-1, with 10 bases lining up with TRBD1. J gave up 0 bases and V 10 bases, and 5 bases lay outside the gene matches. This CDR3 comprises 14 residues. The germline gives CDR1 LNHDA, CDR2 SQIVND (reference sequence). The CDR3 here is CATDRGPMNTEAFF. The CDR3 DNA reads TGTGCCACCGACAGGGGGCCGATGAACACTGAAGCTTTCTTT.

J is TRBJ2-1 and V is TRBV5-1, with D possibly called TRBD1 or TRBD2 (6 bases each). CDR3 length equals 15 residues. Germline V gene data show CDR1 as SGHRS and CDR2 as YFSETQ. V was cut by 4 bases and J by 6 bases, with 17 bases left in between. The DNA of the CDR3 is TGCGCCAGCAGCCCCCTCCGAGAGGGGGGCAATGAGCAGTTCTTC. Protein product: CASSPLREGGNEQFF.

The chain is built from TRBV25-1 and TRBJ2-7; 7 bases are a match to TRBD2. The junction had 14 bases not matched to a gene; V was cut back by 5 bases and J by 4 bases. Germline CDR1 is MGHDK and CDR2 is SYGVNS. This CDR3 spans 16 amino acids. CDR3 in DNA: TGTGCCAGCAGTCCGGGATTTGGGGGGGAAGATTACGAGCAGTACGTC. The encoded protein is CASSPGFGGEDYEQYV.

This clone appeared once. This rearrangement joins TRBV29-1 to TRBJ2-3, with TRBD1 matching 9 bases. V gave up 2 bases and J gave up 4 bases; unmatched junction bases: 4. In germline, CDR1 is SQVTM, CDR2 ANQGSEA. The CDR3 has 14 amino acids. CDR3 sequence reads: CSVERQGGADTQYF. DNA for the CDR3: TGCAGCGTTGAACGACAGGGGGGCGCAGATACGCAGTATTTT.

The V call is TRBV18, the J call TRBJ2-2, with D unclear. Germline-derived CDR1 and CDR2 are KGHSH and LQKENI. The CDR3 runs to 12 residues. V was cut by 5 bases and J by 4 bases, with 5 bases left in between. CDR3 sequence: CASSKGTGELFF. As DNA, the CDR3 is TGTGCCAGCTCAAAGGGCACCGGGGAGCTGTTTTTT.

The chain has TRBV7-9 and TRBJ1-4; D uncertain. CDR3 length: 15 residues. The germline gives CDR1 SEHNR, CDR2 FQNEAQ (reference sequence). V lost 2 bases and J 6 bases, leaving 13 bases between the germline ends. The CDR3 loop is CASSLFEEEDEKLFF. As DNA, the CDR3 is TGTGCCAGCAGCTTATTCGAGGAGGAGGATGAAAAACTGTTTTTT.

The CDR3 DNA sequence: TGCAGCGTGGGCGGACTCACCTCGGGCACAGATACGCAGTATTTT. It yields the protein CSVGGLTSGTDTQYF. This chain joins TRBV29-1 and TRBJ2-3, with D perhaps TRBD2 (5 bases). V was pared by 6 bases and J by 1 base, with 17 bases between. CDR1 is SQVTM and CDR2 is ANQGSEA in the germline V gene. The CDR3 has 15 residues.

The table lists this clone with a few counts. The V call is TRBV7-9, the J call TRBJ1-1, with a possible D match to TRBD1 (6 bases). Deletions cut 5 bases from V and 3 bases from J, with 13 bases between. The CDR3 sequence is 14 residues long. In germline, CDR1 is SEHNR, CDR2 FQNEAQ (reference sequence). The DNA for the CDR3 is TGTGCCAGCAGCGCTTCTACAGGGTACACTGAAGCTTTCTTT. The encoded protein is CASSASTGYTEAFF.